One sample yielded the 7 T cell receptor beta chains listed below, sequenced in a study. MiXCR, run by TCRdb on the 5' RACE reads, gives a single entry per CDR3 protein. The table records about 54,000 distinct CDR3 sequences, about 15% of them present only once. What was sequenced was naive CD4+ T cells sorted from blood. Subset of the sample: naive CD4+ T cells, CD4+CD45RA+CD25-. All receptors derive from a female donor with breast cancer.

Details on this clonotype: One end of the junction is discordant with germline, which a read error may explain. The chain combines TRBV28 with TRBJ1-4, with D perhaps TRBD1 (6 bases). The CDR3 extends over 15 amino acids. Germline V gives CDR1 MDHEN, CDR2 SYDVKM. The CDR3 DNA reads TGTGCCAGCAGCCCACCCAGGGGTAGGGGCGAAAAACTGTCTTTT. Residues: CASSPPRGRGEKLSF.

The chain carries TRBV29-1 and TRBJ2-7, with a weak D call TRBD1 (5 bases). Germline CDR1 SQVTM, CDR2 ANQGSEA. CDR3 length: 15 amino acids. V lost 0 bases to trimming and J lost 2 bases, with 14 bases between them. The CDR3 here is CSVEDRGTGTYEQYF. CDR3 DNA sequence: TGCAGCGTTGAAGATAGGGGAACAGGCACCTACGAGCAGTACTTC.

The chain couples TRBV5-1 to TRBJ1-1; D ambiguous. The CDR3 runs to 15 residues. Between the trimmed V and J ends, which lost 0 bases and 1 base, there was a span of 10 bases. CDR1 is SGHRS, CDR2 YFSETQ, per germline. The CDR3 nucleotides read TGCGCCAGCAGCTTGGACGGACGGTCGAACACTGAAGCTTTCTTT. As protein: CASSLDGRSNTEAFF.

This clonotype was found many times. The rearrangement links TRBV7-9 to TRBJ2-1; D call uncertain. CDR1 and CDR2 from the germline V gene are SEHNR and FQNEAQ (reference sequence). Trimming cost V 4 bases and J 8 bases, with 3 bases left between them. There are 10 residues in the CDR3. CDR3 in DNA: TGTGCCAGCAGCTCGTATGAGCAGTTCTTC. It yields the protein CASSSYEQFF.

This clonotype was recorded many times. This sequence joins TRBV6-5 and TRBJ1-1; D possibly corresponds to TRBD1 (5 bases). Germline CDR1 MNHEY, CDR2 SVGAGI. CDR3 length: 13 residues. V lost 2 bases and J 4 bases, leaving 8 bases between the germline ends. The CDR3 is CASSYKGITEAFF. Written as DNA, the CDR3 is TGTGCCAGCAGTTACAAGGGGATCACTGAAGCTTTCTTT.

The chain is built from TRBV6-5 and TRBJ2-3, with TRBD1 matching over 11 bases. This CDR3 region has 15 residues. CDR1 is MNHEY, CDR2 SVGAGI, per germline. J lost 5 bases, V lost 5 bases, and 6 bases had no gene match. CDR3 residues: CASSRSGTGGDTQYF. DNA for the CDR3: TGTGCCAGCAGTCGCTCCGGGACAGGGGGAGATACGCAGTATTTT.

This chain joins TRBV18 and TRBJ2-1; 8 bases agree with TRBD2. V lost 3 bases to trimming and J lost 0 bases; unmatched junction nucleotides: 16. Looked up from germline, CDR1 is KGHSH and CDR2 is LQKENI. This CDR3 comprises 20 residues. DNA of the CDR3: TGTGCCAGCTCACCGAAAACTCTTCCGGGACTAGAGGACTCCTACAATGAGCAGTTCTTC. Its protein product is CASSPKTLPGLEDSYNEQFF.